The rows below give T cell receptor beta chains drawn from one sample of a study of blood T cell repertoires in COVID-19. TCRdb's copy holds only in-frame clones and misses some; the assay was immunoSEQ multiplex PCR. The data hold approximately 490,000 clones, with roughly nine tenths observed a single time. Material: PBMCs or T cells enriched from blood (not recorded which). The receptors come from a woman aged 60-70 years who had recovered from COVID-19. Each CDR3 is given with its conserved first and last residue. The order of the fields is clone size, J gene, V gene, D gene, CDR3 DNA, CDR3 protein. A D gene is named only where the DNA matches it firmly. The size field is filled for only some rows; it gives once, few, many or a size class.

clone_size: .; j_call: TRBJ2-3; v_call: TRBV5-4; d_call: TRBD2; cdr3_nt: TGTGCCAGCAGCTCGTTAGCGGGGGGGCGGGATACGCAGTATTTT; cdr3_aa: CASSSLAGGRDTQYF
clone_size: .; j_call: TRBJ2-4; v_call: TRBV19; d_call: TRBD2; cdr3_nt: TGTGCCAGTAGTCAGGGACTAGCGGGGGGCTTCGGCAAAAACATTCAGTACTTC; cdr3_aa: CASSQGLAGGFGKNIQYF
clone_size: .; j_call: TRBJ1-5; v_call: TRBV6-2/TRBV6-3; d_call: .; cdr3_nt: TGTGCCAGCAGTTTATGGGGTAGCGGGCCCCAGCATTTT; cdr3_aa: CASSLWGSGPQHF
clone_size: .; j_call: TRBJ2-7; v_call: TRBV11-2; d_call: .; cdr3_nt: TGTGCCAGCAGCTTAGGGCGCGGGGCCTACGAGCAGTACTTC; cdr3_aa: CASSLGRGAYEQYF
clone_size: .; j_call: TRBJ1-3; v_call: TRBV29-1; d_call: .; cdr3_nt: TGCAGCGTTACACAAACTGGAAACACCATATATTTT; cdr3_aa: CSVTQTGNTIYF
clone_size: .; j_call: TRBJ1-1; v_call: TRBV6-1; d_call: .; cdr3_nt: TGTGCCAGCAGTGATTGGTCAAAGCCCCCGGGGAGTGCTTTCTTT; cdr3_aa: CASSDWSKPPGSAFF
clone_size: .; j_call: TRBJ2-1; v_call: TRBV5-1; d_call: TRBD1; cdr3_nt: TGCGCCAGCAGCTTGGGGGCGGACAGGGTGTCCAATGAGCAGTTCTTC; cdr3_aa: CASSLGADRVSNEQFF
clone_size: .; j_call: TRBJ1-2; v_call: TRBV6-5; d_call: .; cdr3_nt: TGTGCCAGCTACTCCCTCTCCTATGGCTACACCTTC; cdr3_aa: CASYSLSYGYTF
clone_size: .; j_call: TRBJ2-5; v_call: TRBV7-8; d_call: .; cdr3_nt: TGTGCCAGCAGCGGCCCACCGGGACTCTGGGGAGAGACCCAGTACTTC; cdr3_aa: CASSGPPGLWGETQYF
clone_size: once; j_call: TRBJ1-6; v_call: TRBV3-1/TRBV3-2; d_call: .; cdr3_nt: TGTGCCAGCAGCTCGAGACAGGTTCGGAGTTCACCCCTCCACTTT; cdr3_aa: CASSSRQVRSSPLHF
clone_size: once; j_call: TRBJ1-4; v_call: TRBV11-2; d_call: .; cdr3_nt: TGTGCCAGCAGCTTAGATTGGCAGGGGCGGAAACTGTTTTTT; cdr3_aa: CASSLDWQGRKLFF
clone_size: .; j_call: TRBJ1-3; v_call: TRBV2; d_call: .; cdr3_nt: TGTGCCAGCAGCCCCGACAGATCTGGAAACACCATATATTTT; cdr3_aa: CASSPDRSGNTIYF
clone_size: .; j_call: TRBJ1-5; v_call: TRBV5-6; d_call: TRBD1; cdr3_nt: TGTGCCAGCAGCGCGACAGGGGTCAATCAGCCCCAGCATTTT; cdr3_aa: CASSATGVNQPQHF
clone_size: .; j_call: TRBJ1-1; v_call: TRBV24-1; d_call: .; cdr3_nt: TGTGCCACCAGTGATTTCGGTGAAGCTTTCTTT; cdr3_aa: CATSDFGEAFF
clone_size: few; j_call: TRBJ1-5; v_call: TRBV15; d_call: .; cdr3_nt: TGTGCCACCAGCAGAGATCCCCCCAGGCCCCAGCATTTT; cdr3_aa: CATSRDPPRPQHF
clone_size: .; j_call: TRBJ2-7; v_call: TRBV11-2; d_call: TRBD2; cdr3_nt: TGTGCCAGCAGCTTACCGAGGACTAGCGGGCGGGACGAGCAGTACTTC; cdr3_aa: CASSLPRTSGRDEQYF
clone_size: .; j_call: TRBJ1-4; v_call: TRBV11-3; d_call: .; cdr3_nt: TGTGCCAGCAGCAGTTGGCAAAAGGGAGGCGGAGAAAAACTGTTTTTT; cdr3_aa: CASSSWQKGGGEKLFF
clone_size: .; j_call: TRBJ2-2; v_call: TRBV15; d_call: TRBD1; cdr3_nt: TGTGCCACCAGCAGTTCGAAGGACAGGGGGGCGAACACCGGGGAGCTGTTTTTT; cdr3_aa: CATSSSKDRGANTGELFF
clone_size: .; j_call: TRBJ2-1; v_call: TRBV6-1; d_call: .; cdr3_nt: TGTGCCAGCAGTGAAAATAGGGGTGGCAATGAGCAGTTCTTC; cdr3_aa: CASSENRGGNEQFF
clone_size: .; j_call: TRBJ2-2; v_call: TRBV2; d_call: TRBD1; cdr3_nt: TGTGCCAGTTCGGACAGGGGGGTCACCGGGGAGCTGTTTTTT; cdr3_aa: CASSDRGVTGELFF
clone_size: .; j_call: TRBJ1-2; v_call: TRBV30; d_call: TRBD1; cdr3_nt: TGTGCCTGGAGCGCCTGGGACAGGGTCCGATATGGCTACACCTTC; cdr3_aa: CAWSAWDRVRYGYTF
clone_size: .; j_call: TRBJ1-1; v_call: TRBV7-2; d_call: TRBD1; cdr3_nt: TGTGCCAGCAGCTCGGGACAGAGCCCAGAAGCTTTCTTT; cdr3_aa: CASSSGQSPEAFF
clone_size: .; j_call: TRBJ1-6; v_call: TRBV10-3; d_call: .; cdr3_nt: TGTGCCAGCCTCGGGACATCCAATAATTCACCCCTCCACTTT; cdr3_aa: CASLGTSNNSPLHF
clone_size: .; j_call: TRBJ2-5; v_call: TRBV2; d_call: TRBD1; cdr3_nt: TGTGCCAGCAGCGCGCGGACAGGGCTAAAAGAGACCCAGTACTTC; cdr3_aa: CASSARTGLKETQYF
clone_size: .; j_call: TRBJ1-2; v_call: TRBV15; d_call: .; cdr3_nt: TGTGCCACCAGCAGAGATACAGGGTATGGCTACACCTTC; cdr3_aa: CATSRDTGYGYTF
clone_size: .; j_call: TRBJ1-6; v_call: TRBV10-1; d_call: .; cdr3_nt: TGCGCCAGCAGTGAGTCCAGGGGAAACAATTCACCCCTCCACTTT; cdr3_aa: CASSESRGNNSPLHF
clone_size: .; j_call: TRBJ1-3; v_call: TRBV5-1; d_call: .; cdr3_nt: TGCGCCAGCAGCGAGGGTCCTTCTAGCTCTGGAAACACCATATATTTT; cdr3_aa: CASSEGPSSSGNTIYF
clone_size: few; j_call: TRBJ1-6; v_call: TRBV10-2; d_call: .; cdr3_nt: TGCGCCAGCAGTGACAGTCGAAATTCACCCCTCCACTTT; cdr3_aa: CASSDSRNSPLHF
clone_size: .; j_call: TRBJ1-4; v_call: TRBV4-1; d_call: .; cdr3_nt: TGCGCCAGCAGCCCCAGGTCCCAGGCAACTAATGAAAAACTGTTTTTT; cdr3_aa: CASSPRSQATNEKLFF
clone_size: .; j_call: TRBJ2-7; v_call: TRBV6-5; d_call: TRBD1; cdr3_nt: TGTGCCAGCAGTTACGGGACAGGTCCCTACGAGCAGTACTTC; cdr3_aa: CASSYGTGPYEQYF
clone_size: .; j_call: TRBJ1-6; v_call: TRBV6-5; d_call: .; cdr3_nt: TGTGCCAGCAGTTACATCGGAAGGGGTAATTCACCCCTCCACTTT; cdr3_aa: CASSYIGRGNSPLHF
clone_size: .; j_call: TRBJ2-4; v_call: TRBV4-1; d_call: TRBD1; cdr3_nt: TGCGCCAGCAGCCAAGCTGGGACAGATATTCAGTACTTC; cdr3_aa: CASSQAGTDIQYF
clone_size: .; j_call: TRBJ2-4; v_call: TRBV14; d_call: .; cdr3_nt: TGTGCCAGCAGCCAAGTAGGGGTCGGGCCCAAAAACATTCAGTACTTC; cdr3_aa: CASSQVGVGPKNIQYF